The present entry profiles one TCR beta chain with its context. Its matching antigen is unknown. The data were taken from a study of early T cells in non-severe SARS-CoV-2 infection. Broader study findings: The study's VDJdb matching favored anti-spike CD8 responses and missed private and CD4 specificities.

With V trimmed by 6 bases and J by 4 bases, 12 bases remained unmatched. This CDR3 region has 16 residues. One entry per CDR3 protein, called by TCRdb with MiXCR from the 5' RACE reads. The sample has around 40,000 distinct CDR3 sequences; approximately 5.9% are singletons. The chain joins TRBV12-3 or TRBV12-4 to TRBJ1-3, with 7 bases aligning to TRBD1. This sequence was found in an adult who was a healthcare worker with PCR-confirmed SARS-CoV-2 infection or an uninfected control (not recorded which). The sample was whole blood. CDR3 sequence (DNA): TGTGCCAGCAGGGCGGGACAGAGCGTTTTCGGAAACACCATATATTTT. Translated, it gives CASRAGQSVFGNTIYF.